These T cell receptor beta chains were read from a single sample in a study of blood T cell repertoires in COVID-19. Clones were read by immunoSEQ multiplex PCR, and TCRdb kept only the in-frame ones, dropping some. Among some 150,000 clones listed, 75% to 90% were seen once. The sequenced sample was peripheral blood. The receptors were sampled from a man aged 45-60 years with active COVID-19. Both conserved end residues are part of each CDR3. The D gene is left open where the match is weak. Not every row has a clone size; where given, it reads once, few, many or a size class.

V gene	J gene	D gene	clone size	CDR3 DNA	CDR3 protein
TRBV19	TRBJ2-7	-	-	TGTGCCAGTAGACTAGCGTCGGACAGTTCCCACGAGCAGTACTTC	CASRLASDSSHEQYF
TRBV7-9	TRBJ1-2	TRBD1	-	TGTGCCAGCACCCGCGGGGACAGCTATGGCTACACCTTC	CASTRGDSYGYTF
TRBV6-4	TRBJ2-5	TRBD1	-	TGTGCCAGCAGTGACTTGACAGGGGTCGGGGAGACCCAGTACTTC	CASSDLTGVGETQYF
TRBV7-8	TRBJ1-2	TRBD1	-	TGTGCCAGCAGCCCGGACAGGGGTGGCTACACCTTC	CASSPDRGGYTF
TRBV2	TRBJ2-2	-	-	TGTGCCAGCAGCCTCCTCACCGGGGAGCTGTTTTTT	CASSLLTGELFF
TRBV7-2	TRBJ1-2	-	-	TGTGCCAGCAGCCTCGGACAGAACTATGGCTACACCTTC	CASSLGQNYGYTF
TRBV10-3	TRBJ1-1	-	-	TGTGCCATCAGTGAGGAGCGTGACACTGAAGCTTTCTTT	CAISEERDTEAFF
TRBV2	TRBJ1-1	-	-	TGTGCCAGCACGACCCCTTTAGGGGCGGCTTTCTTT	CASTTPLGAAFF
TRBV6-5	TRBJ1-1	-	-	TGTGCCAGCACTCTCCCGGGGGGGAACACTGAAGCTTTCTTT	CASTLPGGNTEAFF
TRBV7-2	TRBJ1-1	-	-	TGTGCCAGCAGCCCAGCCCCAACGAGGGAACTGACTGAAGCTTTCTTT	CASSPAPTRELTEAFF
TRBV18	TRBJ1-1	-	-	TGTGCCAGCTCACAGACATTGGGGGGCACTGAAGCTTTCTTT	CASSQTLGGTEAFF
TRBV5-4	TRBJ1-1	TRBD1	-	TGTGCCGGACAGGGTGACAGGGGGTTGACTGAAGCTTTCTTT	CAGQGDRGLTEAFF
TRBV4-2	TRBJ1-3	-	-	TGTGCCAGCAGCCAATATGAAACCGGCTCTGGAAACACCATATATTTT	CASSQYETGSGNTIYF
TRBV4-3	TRBJ1-2	-	-	TGCGCCAGCAGCCAAGATCTGGGCGGGTTAACCTTC	CASSQDLGGLTF
TRBV3-1/TRBV3-2	TRBJ1-1	-	-	TGTGCCAGCAGCCGGGGGGGAAACACTGAAGCTTTCTTT	CASSRGGNTEAFF
TRBV19	TRBJ2-3	TRBD1	-	TGTGCCAGTAGTACCCTGGGACAGGGGGTAGGAGATACGCAGTATTTT	CASSTLGQGVGDTQYF
TRBV18	TRBJ2-3	TRBD2	-	TGTGCCAGCTCACCCCCGGGACTAGCGGGGAGGACAGATACGCAGTATTTT	CASSPPGLAGRTDTQYF
TRBV7-3	TRBJ1-1	TRBD1	once	TGTGCCAGCAGCTTGACAGGGGGCCCCAGCACTGAAGCTTTCTTT	CASSLTGGPSTEAFF
TRBV27	TRBJ2-1	TRBD2	medium-sized	TGTGCCAGCAGTCCACTAGCGGGGGGAGGCAATGAGCAGTTCTTC	CASSPLAGGGNEQFF
TRBV5-6	TRBJ2-7	-	-	TGTGCCAGCAGCCGGGGACGTCCCTCCCGGGGGGAGCAGTACTTC	CASSRGRPSRGEQYF
TRBV6-5	TRBJ1-4	-	-	TGTGCCAGCAGCGTGAACAGCTACAATGAAAAACTGTTTTTT	CASSVNSYNEKLFF
TRBV11-2	TRBJ2-1	-	once	TGTGCCAGCGAAACAAGGGGGATTGAGCAGTTCTTC	CASETRGIEQFF
TRBV12-5	TRBJ2-7	-	-	TGTGCTAGTGGTTTGACCTCACAGTACCCCTACGAGCAGTACTTC	CASGLTSQYPYEQYF
TRBV7-9	TRBJ1-1	TRBD1	-	TGTGCCAGCAGCACAAGGACAGGGAAATTAACTGAAGCTTTCTTT	CASSTRTGKLTEAFF
TRBV19	TRBJ1-5	TRBD1	-	TGTGCCAGTTCGGACAGGGGGTTGTTCAATCAGCCCCAGCATTTT	CASSDRGLFNQPQHF
TRBV27	TRBJ2-1	-	-	TGTGCCAGCAGATCTCTCAATGAGCAGTTCTTC	CASRSLNEQFF
TRBV5-4	TRBJ1-1	-	-	TGTGCCAGCAGCTTTTACGGGAACACTGAAGCTTTCTTT	CASSFYGNTEAFF
TRBV4-2	TRBJ2-3	-	-	TGTGCCAGCGCCCCTAGAGAAACTAGCCAAGATACGCAGTATTTT	CASAPRETSQDTQYF
TRBV15	TRBJ2-2	-	-	TGTGCCACCAGCAGGGAGCCGGGAGTCCGGTCCGGGGAGCTGTTTTTT	CATSREPGVRSGELFF
TRBV19	TRBJ1-4	-	-	TGTGCCAGTAGTACCGGGACTGATTCGGCTAATGAAAAACTGTTTTTT	CASSTGTDSANEKLFF
TRBV7-9	TRBJ2-5	TRBD2	-	TGTGCCAGCAGCCCGGGACTAGCGGGGGGACGGGAGACCCAGTACTTC	CASSPGLAGGRETQYF
TRBV5-1	TRBJ2-2	-	-	TGCGCCAGCAGCTTGGGCGGAACGGCGTTAACGGGCGGGGAGCTGTTTTTT	CASSLGGTALTGGELFF
TRBV5-1	TRBJ2-5	TRBD1	-	TGCGCCAGCAGCCCGGGACAGGGACAAGAGACCCAGTACTTC	CASSPGQGQETQYF
TRBV4-1	TRBJ1-2	-	-	TGCGCCAGCGGAAGACAGGCCGCACCTGATTATGGCTACACCTTC	CASGRQAAPDYGYTF
TRBV5-5	TRBJ2-3	TRBD2	-	TGTGCCAGCAGCTTGGGTTCTAGCGGGAGCACAGATACGCAGTATTTT	CASSLGSSGSTDTQYF
TRBV11-2	TRBJ2-7	TRBD1	-	TGTGCCAGCAGCTCCAGGACAGGTTACTACGAGCAGTACTTC	CASSSRTGYYEQYF
TRBV10-3	TRBJ2-2	-	-	TGTGCCATCGCTGAGGTAAAGGCCGGGGAGCTGTTTTTT	CAIAEVKAGELFF